These T cell receptor beta chains were read from a single sample in a study of T cells in Graves' hyperthyroidism and ophthalmopathy. TCRdb reprocessed the multiplex PCR reads via MiXCR and lists one record per CDR3 protein. This table has 550,000 to 650,000 distinct CDR3 sequences, approximately 15% appearing once. Specimen: blood. The receptor set was obtained from a woman aged 30 to 39 with Graves' hyperthyroidism that later progressed to Graves' ophthalmopathy. Each CDR3 is given with its conserved first and last residue. A D gene is named only where the DNA matches it firmly. Size tells how often a clone was seen (once, few, many) or the class of an expanded clone, and some rows leave it out.

d_call j_call clone_size v_call cdr3_nt cdr3_aa
. TRBJ2-7 many TRBV30 TGTGCCTGGAGTGGGAGGGCTTGGGACCATACCTACGAGCAGTACTTC CAWSGRAWDHTYEQYF
TRBD2 TRBJ2-1 . TRBV6-1 TGTGCCAGCACCGACCCCGGGGCTAGCGGGAATAAGTTCTTC CASTDPGASGNKFF
. TRBJ2-5 many TRBV11-2 TGTGCCAGCAGCGCGAACTACCGAGAGACCCAGTACTTC CASSANYRETQYF
. TRBJ2-3 many TRBV11-2 TGTGCCAGCAGCTTACCCCATCCAGATACGCAGTATTTT CASSLPHPDTQYF
TRBD1 TRBJ1-1 many TRBV5-1 TGCGCCAGCAGCTTGGATTGGGACAGGGGAATGGGGACTGAAGCTTTCTTT CASSLDWDRGMGTEAFF
. TRBJ2-4 . TRBV12-3/TRBV12-4 TGTGCCAGCAGTGCCCGTTTCTATAGGAGGGGGTTAGCCAAAAACATTCAGTACTTC CASSARFYRRGLAKNIQYF
. TRBJ2-3 few TRBV5-1 TGCGCCAGCAGCTTGGCAGGGATTAAGGGCACAGATACGCAGTATTTT CASSLAGIKGTDTQYF
. TRBJ2-1 few TRBV12-3/TRBV12-4 TGTGCCAGCAGCCACAGGGGGGGGCGGTTCTTC CASSHRGGRFF
. TRBJ2-6 few TRBV3-1 TGTGCCAGCAGCCAAGATCCCAGGGCTGTTGGGGCCAACGTCCTGACTTTC CASSQDPRAVGANVLTF
. TRBJ2-1 few TRBV29-1 TGCAGCGTTGAAAGGGCAAACTACAATGAGCAGTTCTTC CSVERANYNEQFF
TRBD1 TRBJ1-3 . TRBV7-3 TGTGCCAGCAGGGCCGGGACAGGCGGAAACACCATATATTTT CASRAGTGGNTIYF
. TRBJ2-5 many TRBV3-1 TGTGCCAGCAGCCAAGACCAGCGACAAGAGACCCAGTACTTC CASSQDQRQETQYF